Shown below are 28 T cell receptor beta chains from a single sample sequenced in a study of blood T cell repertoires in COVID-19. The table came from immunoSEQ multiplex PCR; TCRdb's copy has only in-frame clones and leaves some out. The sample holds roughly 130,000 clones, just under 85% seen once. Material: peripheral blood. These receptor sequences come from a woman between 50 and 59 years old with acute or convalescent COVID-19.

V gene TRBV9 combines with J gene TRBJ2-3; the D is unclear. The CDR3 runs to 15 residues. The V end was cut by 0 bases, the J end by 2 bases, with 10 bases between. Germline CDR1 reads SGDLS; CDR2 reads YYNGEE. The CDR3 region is CASSVEALLTDTQYF. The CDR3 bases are TGTGCCAGCAGCGTAGAAGCACTCCTCACAGATACGCAGTATTTT.

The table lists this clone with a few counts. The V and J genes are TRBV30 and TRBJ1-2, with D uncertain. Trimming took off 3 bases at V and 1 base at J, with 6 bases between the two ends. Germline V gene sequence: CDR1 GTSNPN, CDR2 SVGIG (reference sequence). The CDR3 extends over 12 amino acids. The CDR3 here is CAWRRDNYGYTF. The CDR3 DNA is TGTGCCTGGAGGAGAGATAACTATGGCTACACCTTC.

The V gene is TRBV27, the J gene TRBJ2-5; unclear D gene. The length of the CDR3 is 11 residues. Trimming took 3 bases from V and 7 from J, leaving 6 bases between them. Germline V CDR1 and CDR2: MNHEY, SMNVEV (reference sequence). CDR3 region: CASSFGGTQYF. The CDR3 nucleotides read TGTGCCAGCAGTTTCGGCGGGACCCAGTACTTC.

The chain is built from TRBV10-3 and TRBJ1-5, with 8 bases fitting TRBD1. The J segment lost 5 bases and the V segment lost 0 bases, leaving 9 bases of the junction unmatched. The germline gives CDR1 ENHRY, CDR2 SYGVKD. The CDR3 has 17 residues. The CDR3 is CAISESMVAGGYQPQHF. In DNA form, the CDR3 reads TGTGCCATCAGTGAGTCGATGGTTGCAGGGGGCTATCAGCCCCAGCATTTT.

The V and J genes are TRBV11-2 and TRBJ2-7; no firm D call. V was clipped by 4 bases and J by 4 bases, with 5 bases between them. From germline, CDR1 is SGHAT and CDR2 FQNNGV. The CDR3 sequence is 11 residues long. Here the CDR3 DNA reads TGTGCCAGCAGCTCCCTTTACGAGCAGTACTTC. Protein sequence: CASSSLYEQYF.

CDR3 in amino acids: CASSPPGQGFYEQYF. Here the CDR3 DNA reads TGTGCCAGCTCACCACCGGGACAGGGGTTTTACGAGCAGTACTTC. The chain is built from TRBV18 and TRBJ2-7; 10 bases line up with TRBD1. The CDR3 totals 15 residues. CDR1 and CDR2 from the germline V gene are KGHSH and LQKENI. The ends lost 0 bases at V and 4 bases at J; junction bases unmatched: 3.

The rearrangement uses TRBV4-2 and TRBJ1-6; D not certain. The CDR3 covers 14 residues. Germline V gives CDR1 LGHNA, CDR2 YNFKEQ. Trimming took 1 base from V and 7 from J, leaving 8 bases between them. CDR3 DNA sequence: TGTGCCAGCAGCCAAGGCGAAGAGAATTCACCCCTCCACTTT. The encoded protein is CASSQGEENSPLHF.

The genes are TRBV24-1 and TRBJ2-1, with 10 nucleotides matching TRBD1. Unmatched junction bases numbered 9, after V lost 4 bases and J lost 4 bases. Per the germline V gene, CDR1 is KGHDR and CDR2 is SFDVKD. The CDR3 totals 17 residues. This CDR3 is CATSETGRQGAYNEQFF. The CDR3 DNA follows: TGTGCCACCAGTGAAACCGGGAGACAGGGGGCTTACAATGAGCAGTTCTTC.

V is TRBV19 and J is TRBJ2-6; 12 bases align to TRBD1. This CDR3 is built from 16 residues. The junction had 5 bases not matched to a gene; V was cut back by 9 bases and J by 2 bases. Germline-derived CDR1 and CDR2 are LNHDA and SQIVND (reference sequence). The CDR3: CASAGTGGAGANVLTF. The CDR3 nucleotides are TGTGCCAGCGCCGGGACAGGGGGCGCTGGGGCCAACGTCCTGACTTTC.

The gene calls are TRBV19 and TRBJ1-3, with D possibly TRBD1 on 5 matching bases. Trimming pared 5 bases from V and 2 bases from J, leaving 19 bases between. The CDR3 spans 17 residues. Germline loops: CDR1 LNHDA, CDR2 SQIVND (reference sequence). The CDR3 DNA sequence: TGTGCCAGTAGTGTATCTATCGGAGGGGTGACTGGAAACACCATATATTTT. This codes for CASSVSIGGVTGNTIYF.

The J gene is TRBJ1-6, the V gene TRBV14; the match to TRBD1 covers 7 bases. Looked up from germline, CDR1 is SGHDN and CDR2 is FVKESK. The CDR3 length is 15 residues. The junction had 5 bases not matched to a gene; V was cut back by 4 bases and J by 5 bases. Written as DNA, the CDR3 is TGTGCCAGCAGCCGAGTACAGGGGAATAATTCACCCCTCCACTTT. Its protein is CASSRVQGNNSPLHF.

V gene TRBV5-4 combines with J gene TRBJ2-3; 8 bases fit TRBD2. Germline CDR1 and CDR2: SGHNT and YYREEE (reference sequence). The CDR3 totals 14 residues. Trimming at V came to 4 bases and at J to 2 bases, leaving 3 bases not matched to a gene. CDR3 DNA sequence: TGTGCCAGCAGCGAAGCGGGGGTCACAGATACGCAGTATTTT. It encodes CASSEAGVTDTQYF.

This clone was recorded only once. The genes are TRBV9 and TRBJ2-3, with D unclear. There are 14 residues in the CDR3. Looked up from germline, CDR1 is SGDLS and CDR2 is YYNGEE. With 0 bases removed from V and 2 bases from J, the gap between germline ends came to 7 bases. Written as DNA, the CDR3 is TGTGCCAGCAGCGTAGTCGACTTCACAGATACGCAGTATTTT. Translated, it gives CASSVVDFTDTQYF.

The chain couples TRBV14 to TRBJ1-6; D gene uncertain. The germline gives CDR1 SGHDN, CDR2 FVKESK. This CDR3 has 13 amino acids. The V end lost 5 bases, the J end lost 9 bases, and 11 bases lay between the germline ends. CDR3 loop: CASSGQQRSPLHF. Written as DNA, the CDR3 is TGTGCCAGCAGCGGTCAGCAGCGTTCACCCCTCCACTTT.

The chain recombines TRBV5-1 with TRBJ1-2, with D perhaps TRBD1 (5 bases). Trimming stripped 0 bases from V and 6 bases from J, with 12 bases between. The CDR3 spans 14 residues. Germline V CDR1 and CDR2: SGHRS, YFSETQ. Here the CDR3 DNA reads TGCGCCAGCAGCTTGGCCCCCACAGGAGATGGCTACACCTTC. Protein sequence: CASSLAPTGDGYTF.

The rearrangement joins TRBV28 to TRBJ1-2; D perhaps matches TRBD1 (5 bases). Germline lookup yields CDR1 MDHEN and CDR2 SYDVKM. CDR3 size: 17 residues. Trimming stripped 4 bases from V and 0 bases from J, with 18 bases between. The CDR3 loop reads CASSSSTATTANYGYTF. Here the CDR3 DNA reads TGTGCCAGCAGTTCATCGACAGCTACTACAGCTAACTATGGCTACACCTTC.

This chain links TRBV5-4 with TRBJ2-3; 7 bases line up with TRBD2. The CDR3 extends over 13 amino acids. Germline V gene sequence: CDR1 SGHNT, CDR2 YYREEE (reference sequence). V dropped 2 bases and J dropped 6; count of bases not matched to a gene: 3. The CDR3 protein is CASSLPAGDTQYF. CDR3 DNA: TGTGCCAGCAGCTTACCAGCGGGGGATACGCAGTATTTT. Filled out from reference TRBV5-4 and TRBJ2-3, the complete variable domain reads ETGVTQSPTHLIKTRGQQVTLRCSSQSGHNTVSWYQQALGQGPQFIFQYYREEENGRGNFPPRFSGLQFPNYSSELNVNALELDDSALYLCASSLPAGDTQYFGPGTRLTVL.

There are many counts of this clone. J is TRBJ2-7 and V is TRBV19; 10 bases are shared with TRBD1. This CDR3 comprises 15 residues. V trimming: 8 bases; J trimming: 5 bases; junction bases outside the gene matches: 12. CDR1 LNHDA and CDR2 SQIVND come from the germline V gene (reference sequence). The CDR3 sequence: CASRPAGTGDHEQYF. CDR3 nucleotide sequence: TGTGCCAGTCGTCCCGCGGGGACAGGGGACCACGAGCAGTACTTC.

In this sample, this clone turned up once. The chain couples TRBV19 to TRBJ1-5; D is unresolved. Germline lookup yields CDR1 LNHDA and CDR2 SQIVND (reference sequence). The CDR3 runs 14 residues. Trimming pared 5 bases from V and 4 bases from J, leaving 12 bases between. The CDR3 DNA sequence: TGTGCCAGTAGTTTTGCGGGGAATAATCAGCCCCAGCATTTT. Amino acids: CASSFAGNNQPQHF. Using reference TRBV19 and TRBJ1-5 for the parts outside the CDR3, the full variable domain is DGGITQSPKYLFRKEGQNVTLSCEQNLNHDAMYWYRQDPGQGLRLIYYSQIVNDFQKGDIAEGYSVSREKKESFPLTVTSAQKNPTAFYLCASSFAGNNQPQHFGDGTRLSIL.

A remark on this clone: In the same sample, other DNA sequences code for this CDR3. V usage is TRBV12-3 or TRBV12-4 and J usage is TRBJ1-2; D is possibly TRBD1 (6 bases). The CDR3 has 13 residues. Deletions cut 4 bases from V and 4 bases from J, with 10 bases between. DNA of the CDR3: TGTGCCAGCAGTTCAACAGGGCTCTATGGCTACACCTTC. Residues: CASSSTGLYGYTF.

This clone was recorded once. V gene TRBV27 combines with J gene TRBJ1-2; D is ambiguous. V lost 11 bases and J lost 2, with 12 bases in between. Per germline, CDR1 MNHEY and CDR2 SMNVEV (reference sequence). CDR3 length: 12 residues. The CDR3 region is CASREANYGYTF. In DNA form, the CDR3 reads TGTGCCTCCCGGGAAGCAAACTATGGCTACACCTTC.

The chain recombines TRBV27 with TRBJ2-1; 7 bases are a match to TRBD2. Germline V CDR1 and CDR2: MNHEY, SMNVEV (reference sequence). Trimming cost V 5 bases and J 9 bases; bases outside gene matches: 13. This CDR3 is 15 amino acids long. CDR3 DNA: TGTGCCAGCAGTAAAGCGGGGTGGTTTGGGGGTGAGCAGTTCTTC. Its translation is CASSKAGWFGGEQFF.

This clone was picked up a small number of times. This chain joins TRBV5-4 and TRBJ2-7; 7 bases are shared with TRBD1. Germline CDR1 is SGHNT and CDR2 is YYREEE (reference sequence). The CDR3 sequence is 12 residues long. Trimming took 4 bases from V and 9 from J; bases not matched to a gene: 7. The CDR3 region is CASSADRQGQYF. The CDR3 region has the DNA TGTGCCAGCAGCGCGGACAGACAGGGGCAGTACTTC. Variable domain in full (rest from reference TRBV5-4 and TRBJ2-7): ETGVTQSPTHLIKTRGQQVTLRCSSQSGHNTVSWYQQALGQGPQFIFQYYREEENGRGNFPPRFSGLQFPNYSSELNVNALELDDSALYLCASSADRQGQYFGPGTRLTVT.

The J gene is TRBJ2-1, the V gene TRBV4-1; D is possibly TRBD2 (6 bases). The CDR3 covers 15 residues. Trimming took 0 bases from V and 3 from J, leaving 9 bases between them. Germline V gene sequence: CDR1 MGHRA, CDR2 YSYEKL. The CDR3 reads CASSQDWGGYNEQFF. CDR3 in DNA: TGCGCCAGCAGCCAAGACTGGGGAGGCTACAATGAGCAGTTCTTC.

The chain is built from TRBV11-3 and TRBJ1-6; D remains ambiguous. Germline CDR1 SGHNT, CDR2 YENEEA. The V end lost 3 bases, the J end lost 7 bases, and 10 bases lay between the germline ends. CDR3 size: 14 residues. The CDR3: CASSLEGGNSPLHF. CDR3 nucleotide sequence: TGTGCCAGCAGCTTGGAGGGTGGAAATTCACCCCTCCACTTT.

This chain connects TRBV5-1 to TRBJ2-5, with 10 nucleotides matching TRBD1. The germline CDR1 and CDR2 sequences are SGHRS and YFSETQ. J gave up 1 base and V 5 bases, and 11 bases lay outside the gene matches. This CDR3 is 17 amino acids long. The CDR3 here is CASRLGARQGAQETQYF. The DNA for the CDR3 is TGCGCCAGCAGACTTGGAGCAAGACAGGGGGCCCAAGAGACCCAGTACTTC.

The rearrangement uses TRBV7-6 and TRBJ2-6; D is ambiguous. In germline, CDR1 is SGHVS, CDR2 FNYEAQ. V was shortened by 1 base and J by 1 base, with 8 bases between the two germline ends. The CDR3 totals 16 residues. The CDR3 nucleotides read TGTGCCAGCAGCTTAGGCGGAAATTCTGGGGCCAACGTCCTGACTTTC. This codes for CASSLGGNSGANVLTF.

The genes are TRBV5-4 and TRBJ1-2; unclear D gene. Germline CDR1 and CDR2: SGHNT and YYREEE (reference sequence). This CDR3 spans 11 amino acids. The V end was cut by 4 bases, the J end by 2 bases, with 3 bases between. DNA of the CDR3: TGTGCCAGCAGCCTGAACTATGGCTACACCTTC. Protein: CASSLNYGYTF.